This is a list of T cell receptor beta chains from one sample in a study of OX40 agonist ivuxolimab in advanced cancers. Clones were sequenced by immunoSEQ multiplex PCR, and TCRdb holds only the in-frame ones, with some missing. The sample holds tens of thousands of clones, around four fifths seen once. Sequencing used CD4+ or CD8+ T cells sorted from blood, obtained in a trial of the OX40 agonist ivuxolimab. These receptor sequences come from an adult with an advanced solid tumor such as melanoma, head and neck, liver or kidney cancer. Both conserved end residues are part of each CDR3. A D gene is named only where the DNA matches it firmly. Rows give clone size only sometimes, using once, few, many, or a class for an expanded clone.

clone_size	d_call	cdr3_length	v_call	j_call	cdr3_nt	cdr3_aa
-	-	14	TRBV15	TRBJ1-1	TGTGCCACCAGCAGAGATCCCCGGGGCACTGAAGCTTTCTTT	CATSRDPRGTEAFF
-	TRBD2	15	TRBV7-9	TRBJ2-7	TGTGCCAGCAGCTTAGCTGGCGGGGGGTTAGGCGAGCAGTACTTC	CASSLAGGGLGEQYF
-	-	15	TRBV19	TRBJ1-5	TGTGCCAGTAGTCCACCCGGCGGGGTCAATCAGCCCCAGCATTTT	CASSPPGGVNQPQHF
-	-	14	TRBV18	TRBJ1-5	TGTGCCAGCTCCCAAAGCGGGGCGAATCAGCCCCAGCATTTT	CASSQSGANQPQHF
-	-	13	TRBV21-1	TRBJ2-4	TGTGCCAGCATCGCGGACAGAATTGACATTCAGTACTTC	CASIADRIDIQYF
-	-	15	TRBV7-6	TRBJ1-4	TGTGCCAGCAGCTCCGGCCCGGGCCATTATGAAAAACTGTTTTTT	CASSSGPGHYEKLFF
-	-	15	TRBV5-8	TRBJ1-5	TGTGCCAGCAGCTTGGGGACCTTGGGAAATCAGCCCCAGCATTTT	CASSLGTLGNQPQHF
-	-	12	TRBV5-1	TRBJ1-6	TGCGCCAGCAGCCCGGACGGAATTCCCCTCCACTTT	CASSPDGIPLHF
few	-	16	TRBV18	TRBJ1-2	TGTGCCAGCTCACCACCTTCGGACAGACCTAACTATGGCTACACCTTC	CASSPPSDRPNYGYTF
-	TRBD1	16	TRBV7-3	TRBJ2-5	TGTGCCAGCAGCTTAGGGGGACAGGGGATGAGAGAGACCCAGTACTTC	CASSLGGQGMRETQYF
once	TRBD1	19	TRBV9	TRBJ1-3	TGTGCCAGCAGCGTAGTAGGGACAGGGATGTTCTCCTCTGGAAACACCATATATTTT	CASSVVGTGMFSSGNTIYF
-	-	13	TRBV10-2	TRBJ2-7	TGCGCCAGCAGTGGAGCGGCTACCTACGAGCAGTACTTC	CASSGAATYEQYF
-	-	18	TRBV19	TRBJ1-4	TGTGCCAGTAGTATCGAAGGGGGAAGGACTTATCGGGGTGAAAAACTGTTTTTT	CASSIEGGRTYRGEKLFF
once	-	15	TRBV5-6	TRBJ2-7	TGTGCCAGCAGCCCGAACCCCGGGGTTGCCTACGAGCAGTACTTC	CASSPNPGVAYEQYF
-	TRBD1	17	TRBV6-1	TRBJ1-6	TGTGCCAGCAGTGACAGGGACAGGGGCTCCTATAATTCACCCCTCCACTTT	CASSDRDRGSYNSPLHF
-	-	15	TRBV4-1	TRBJ1-1	TGCGCCAGCAGCCAAGATCCGGGTATGAACACTGAAGCTTTCTTT	CASSQDPGMNTEAFF
few	-	13	TRBV7-8	TRBJ1-4	TGTGCCAGCAGCCCCCCACGAGATGAAAAACTGTTTTTT	CASSPPRDEKLFF
-	TRBD2	15	TRBV5-6	TRBJ2-1	TGTGCCAGCAGCCCAATAGCGGGGATTAGGGATGAGCAGTTCTTC	CASSPIAGIRDEQFF
once	-	16	TRBV14	TRBJ1-2	TGTGCCAGCAGCCAAGAGGCTCCCGTGCGGGGGAATGGCTACACCTTC	CASSQEAPVRGNGYTF
once	-	15	TRBV5-1	TRBJ1-3	TGCGCCAGCAGATTGGACAGTCCAGGAGGAAACACCATATATTTT	CASRLDSPGGNTIYF